These 23 T cell receptor beta chains were sequenced from one sample in a study of blood T cell repertoires in COVID-19 (dated by TCRdb to 2018 to 2021). The protocol used for the library was the immunoSEQ multiplex PCR assay. What TCRdb holds here is the immuneACCESS table cut down to in-frame rearrangements. Part of the clones is not present; checked against another copy, under half of the missing clones reflect an unresolved V gene, and the others are unexplained. The sample yields roughly 410,000 clones; around 87% were counted once. Under 3% of the sample is taken by the ten largest. The specimen was peripheral blood. These receptors came from a woman aged 60 to 75 with COVID-19, enrolled during active disease.

The V and J genes are TRBV24-1 and TRBJ2-7, with D perhaps TRBD1 (6 bases). The germline V and J ends were trimmed by 2 bases and 10 bases, with 14 bases remaining between them. From germline, CDR1 is KGHDR and CDR2 SFDVKD. This CDR3 region has 13 residues. CDR3 in amino acids: CATSDSGQQKQYF. CDR3 bases: TGTGCCACCAGTGATTCTGGACAGCAAAAACAGTACTTC.

In its sample, this clone was seen once. The chain has TRBV6-5 and TRBJ2-7, with TRBD1 matching 7 bases. V shed 8 bases and J 3 bases; nucleotides not matched to a gene: 7. The length of the CDR3 is 13 residues. Germline loops: CDR1 MNHEY, CDR2 SVGAGI. CDR3 coding DNA: TGTGCCAGCTTCCGGGACAGTGACTACGAGCAGTACTTC. Translated: CASFRDSDYEQYF.

This CDR3 reads CASSPSGGADEQFF. CDR3 coding DNA: TGTGCCAGCAGCCCTAGCGGGGGGGCGGATGAGCAGTTCTTC. This chain connects TRBV7-3 to TRBJ2-1; the match to TRBD2 covers 12 bases. This CDR3 is 14 amino acids long. Germline V CDR1 and CDR2: SGHTA, FQGTGA. V shed 5 bases, J shed 8 bases, and the junction held 4 bases outside the gene matches.

This sequence joins TRBV5-4 and TRBJ2-1, with 8 bases fitting TRBD2. Looked up from germline, CDR1 is SGHNT and CDR2 is YYREEE (reference sequence). Trimming cost V 4 bases and J 6 bases; bases outside gene matches: 6. The CDR3 totals 14 residues. The CDR3 loop reads CASSRRGGPNEQFF. The CDR3, as DNA: TGTGCCAGCAGCCGTCGGGGGGGGCCCAATGAGCAGTTCTTC. The whole variable domain, filled in from reference TRBV5-4 and TRBJ2-1, reads ETGVTQSPTHLIKTRGQQVTLRCSSQSGHNTVSWYQQALGQGPQFIFQYYREEENGRGNFPPRFSGLQFPNYSSELNVNALELDDSALYLCASSRRGGPNEQFFGPGTRLTVL.

The V and J genes are TRBV4-2 and TRBJ1-1; the match to TRBD1 covers 8 bases. Germline values: CDR1 LGHNA, CDR2 YNFKEQ. The CDR3 totals 17 residues. V was pared by 0 bases and J by 0 bases, with 6 bases of the junction left unmatched. As DNA, the CDR3 is TGTGCCAGCAGCCAAGACCTCCAACAGGGGGTGAACACTGAAGCTTTCTTT. This encodes CASSQDLQQGVNTEAFF.

For this clone: Relative to the germline gene, one junction end is altered; a read error may explain this. The J gene is TRBJ2-7, the V gene TRBV28, with TRBD1 matching 10 bases. This CDR3 spans 14 amino acids. Germline loops: CDR1 MDHEN, CDR2 SYDVKM. This CDR3 is CASSLYDGQGGKDF. The CDR3 coding sequence is TGTGCCAGCAGTTTATATGACGGACAGGGGGGGAAGGACTTC.

The chain is built from TRBV9 and TRBJ2-3; TRBD1 matches at 12 bases. The junction had 4 bases not matched to a gene; V was cut back by 1 base and J by 4 bases. The CDR3 is made up of 16 amino acids. CDR1 SGDLS and CDR2 YYNGEE come from the germline V gene. CDR3 sequence: CASSVLGTGGADTQYF. DNA of the CDR3: TGTGCCAGCAGCGTACTTGGGACAGGGGGCGCAGATACGCAGTATTTT.

The rearrangement uses TRBV28 and TRBJ1-4; 7 bases line up with TRBD1. J lost 0 bases, V lost 5 bases, and 6 bases had no gene match. CDR1 and CDR2 from the germline V gene are MDHEN and SYDVKM. There are 16 residues in the CDR3. For the CDR3, the DNA is TGTGCCAGCAGTCCGACCGGGACAGCAACTAATGAAAAACTGTTTTTT. Translated: CASSPTGTATNEKLFF.

This chain joins TRBV4-2 and TRBJ1-4; D gene uncertain. The CDR3 contains 20 residues. V lost 1 base, J lost 0 bases, and 21 bases lay in between. Germline V lookup: CDR1 LGHNA, CDR2 YNFKEQ. The CDR3 sequence: CASSQGLGNTRLTTNEKLFF. In DNA, the CDR3 is TGTGCCAGCAGCCAAGGGCTCGGGAACACCCGATTAACAACTAATGAAAAACTGTTTTTT.

This clone appeared many times. This chain uses TRBV6-2 or TRBV6-3 with TRBJ1-5; D is undetermined. V dropped 6 bases and J dropped 4 bases, with 10 bases sitting between them. This CDR3 has 13 residues. CDR1 MNHEY and CDR2 SVGEGT come from the germline V gene. The chain's CDR3 is CASSRQSNQPQHF. The CDR3 nucleotides are TGTGCCAGCAGCCGCCAGTCTAATCAGCCCCAGCATTTT.

The J gene is TRBJ1-4, the V gene TRBV11-2; D unclear. V dropped 5 bases and J dropped 3 bases, with 10 bases sitting between them. Germline CDR1 SGHAT, CDR2 FQNNGV. The CDR3 covers 14 residues. CDR3 residues: CASSRGGANEKLFF. CDR3 coding DNA: TGTGCCAGCAGCCGGGGTGGGGCTAATGAAAAACTGTTTTTT.

V usage is TRBV4-2 and J usage is TRBJ1-2; 8 positions match TRBD1. This CDR3 is 15 amino acids long. The ends lost 3 bases at V and 0 bases at J; junction bases unmatched: 3. The germline gives CDR1 LGHNA, CDR2 YNFKEQ. CDR3 amino acids: CASSQRTGPNYGYTF. CDR3 DNA sequence: TGTGCCAGCAGCCAGAGGACAGGGCCTAACTATGGCTACACCTTC.

The rearrangement uses TRBV9 and TRBJ2-3; TRBD2 is a possible D gene (6 bases). The CDR3 is made up of 15 amino acids. CDR1 is SGDLS and CDR2 is YYNGEE in the germline V gene. Trimming removed 1 base from V and 4 bases from J, with 13 bases in between. The CDR3 reads CASSVSTEGADTQYF. CDR3 nucleotide sequence: TGTGCCAGCAGCGTATCTACGGAGGGAGCAGATACGCAGTATTTT.

V gene TRBV11-2 combines with J gene TRBJ2-7, with D possibly matching TRBD1 (6 bases). The CDR3 has 14 amino acids. CDR1 and CDR2 (germline): SGHAT, FQNNGV. V was pared by 4 bases and J by 2 bases, with 12 bases between. The CDR3 protein is CASSSQDSPYEQYF. The CDR3 DNA reads TGTGCCAGCAGCTCCCAGGACAGTCCCTACGAGCAGTACTTC.

On this clone itself: Other nucleotide sequences from this sample produce the same CDR3. This chain uses TRBV7-3 with TRBJ2-1; 11 nucleotides line up with TRBD1. CDR3 length equals 14 residues. The V and J ends lost 5 bases and 7 bases, in that order; junction bases with no gene match: 4. The V gene's germline CDR1 is SGHTA and CDR2 FQGTGA. CDR3 region: CASSRDRGRNEQFF. For the CDR3, the DNA is TGTGCCAGCAGCCGGGACAGGGGGAGGAATGAGCAGTTCTTC.

The rearrangement links TRBV4-2 to TRBJ1-5; 7 bases agree with TRBD1. The V gene end was trimmed by 3 bases and the J gene end by 0 bases; junction bases not matched to a gene: 5. The germline gives CDR1 LGHNA, CDR2 YNFKEQ. The CDR3 totals 16 residues. CDR3 sequence (DNA): TGTGCCAGCAGCCAGGGGGACAGCTATAGCAATCAGCCCCAGCATTTT. It translates to CASSQGDSYSNQPQHF.

The chain joins TRBV30 to TRBJ1-4; 12 bases fit TRBD1. The CDR3 is 15 amino acids. CDR1 is GTSNPN, CDR2 SVGIG, per germline (reference sequence). The V gene end was trimmed by 1 base and the J gene end by 6 bases; junction bases not matched to a gene: 3. For the CDR3, the DNA is TGTGCCTGGAGTGCCGGGGACAGGGGGCATGAAAAACTGTTTTTT. Encoded protein: CAWSAGDRGHEKLFF. The variable domain in full, completed from reference TRBV30 and TRBJ1-4, reads SQTIHQWPATLVQPVGSPLSLECTVEGTSNPNLYWYRQAAGRGLQLLFYSVGIGQISSEVPQNLSASRPQDRQFILSSKKLLLSDSGFYLCAWSAGDRGHEKLFFGSGTQLSVL.

The chain has TRBV15 and TRBJ1-5; D perhaps matches TRBD1 (6 bases). This CDR3 contains 19 residues. Germline CDR1 is LNHNV and CDR2 is YYDKDF (reference sequence). V lost 1 base to trimming and J lost 5 bases, with 24 bases between them. CDR3 sequence: CATSRAGTRLIKRHQPQHF. CDR3 nucleotide sequence: TGTGCCACCAGCAGAGCCGGGACACGACTTATTAAGCGGCATCAGCCCCAGCATTTT.

The chain uses TRBV9 and TRBJ1-1; a weak D match, TRBD1 (5 bases). V shed 0 bases and J shed 5 bases, with 17 bases lying between them. Per the germline V gene, CDR1 is SGDLS and CDR2 is YYNGEE. This CDR3 comprises 16 residues. The CDR3 is CASSVGILPEGTEAFF. The CDR3 DNA follows: TGTGCCAGCAGCGTAGGAATCCTCCCGGAGGGGACTGAAGCTTTCTTT.

The chain links TRBV30 to TRBJ1-3; D possibly corresponds to TRBD1 (5 bases). Trimming removed 1 base from V and 4 bases from J, with 8 bases in between. Per germline, CDR1 GTSNPN and CDR2 SVGIG (reference sequence). The CDR3 extends over 13 amino acids. The CDR3 bases are TGTGCCTGGAGTGAGGGGTCAGGAAACACCATATATTTT. This sequence encodes CAWSEGSGNTIYF.

The CDR3 is CASSLDSDTQYF. The CDR3 nucleotides read TGTGCCAGCAGTCTAGACTCAGATACGCAGTATTTT. The V call is TRBV27, the J call TRBJ2-3; D gene uncertain. This CDR3 is built from 12 residues. The germline CDR1 and CDR2 sequences are MNHEY and SMNVEV (reference sequence). V gave up 5 bases and J gave up 4 bases, with 7 bases separating them.

This chain connects TRBV5-1 to TRBJ1-4; 7 bases agree with TRBD1. The CDR3 runs to 15 residues. The V and J ends lost 4 bases and 4 bases, in that order; junction bases with no gene match: 7. CDR1 and CDR2 (germline): SGHRS, YFSETQ. This chain's CDR3 is CASSPRDRDNEKLFF. CDR3 DNA: TGCGCCAGCAGCCCACGGGACAGAGATAATGAAAAACTGTTTTTT.

The J gene is TRBJ1-2, the V gene TRBV6-2 or TRBV6-3; a weak D match, TRBD1 (5 bases). The germline gives CDR1 MNHEY, CDR2 SVGEGT. V was clipped by 2 bases and J by 2 bases, with 9 bases between them. This CDR3 is built from 14 residues. The CDR3 coding sequence is TGTGCCAGCAGTTACCATACAGGCAACTATGGCTACACCTTC. This encodes CASSYHTGNYGYTF.